This T cell receptor beta chain was recorded in a study of Tregs in tolerant kidney transplant recipients. Some clones are missing from TCRdb's copy, which holds only in-frame ones; the method was immunoSEQ multiplex PCR. The profile shows about 94,000 clones, 93% of them singletons. With V trimmed by 1 base and J by 3 bases, 5 bases remained unmatched. The CDR3 sequence is 15 residues long. CDR1 is LGHNA and CDR2 is YSLEER in the germline V gene. Specimen: CD4+ T cells from blood, collected before the transplant. The chain links TRBV4-3 to TRBJ2-7, with 8 bases fitting TRBD2. This clonotype was obtained from a human donor who received a combined kidney and bone marrow transplant. CDR3 region: CASSQVRRGDYEQYF. As DNA, the CDR3 is TGCGCCAGCAGCCAAGTTAGGCGGGGGGACTACGAGCAGTACTTC.